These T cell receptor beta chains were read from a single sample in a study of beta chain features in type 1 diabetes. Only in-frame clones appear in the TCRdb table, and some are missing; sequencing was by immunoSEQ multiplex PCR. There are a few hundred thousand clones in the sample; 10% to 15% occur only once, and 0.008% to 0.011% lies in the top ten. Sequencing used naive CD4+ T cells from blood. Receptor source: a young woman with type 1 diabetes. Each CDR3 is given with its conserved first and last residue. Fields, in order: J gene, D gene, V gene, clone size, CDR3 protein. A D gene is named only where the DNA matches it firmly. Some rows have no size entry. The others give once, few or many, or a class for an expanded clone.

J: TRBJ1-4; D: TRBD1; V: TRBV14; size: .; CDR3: CASSQVTGKLFF
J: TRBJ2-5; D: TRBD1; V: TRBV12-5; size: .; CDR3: CASGYGTVQETQYF
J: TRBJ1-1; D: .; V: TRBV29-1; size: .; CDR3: CSVGDSSMNTEAFF
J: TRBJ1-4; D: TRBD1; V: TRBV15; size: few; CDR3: CATKTTGAGEKLFF
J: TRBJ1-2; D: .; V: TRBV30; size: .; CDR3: CAWSSGVGYTF
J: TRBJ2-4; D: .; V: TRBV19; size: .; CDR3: CASNDGLAKNIQYF
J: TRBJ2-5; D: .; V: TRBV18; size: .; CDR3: CASSPNSDETQYF
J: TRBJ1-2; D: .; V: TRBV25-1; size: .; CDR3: CASSAQYYGYTF
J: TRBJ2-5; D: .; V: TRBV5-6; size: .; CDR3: CASSFPDRQETQYF
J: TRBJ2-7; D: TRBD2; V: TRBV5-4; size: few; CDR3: CASSLGSGVGFYEQYF
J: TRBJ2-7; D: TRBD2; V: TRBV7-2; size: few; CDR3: CASSILAEPREQYF
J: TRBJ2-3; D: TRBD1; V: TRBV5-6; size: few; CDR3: CASSLKGASLLDTQYF
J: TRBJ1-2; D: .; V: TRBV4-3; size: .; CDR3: CASVPDRQANYGYTF
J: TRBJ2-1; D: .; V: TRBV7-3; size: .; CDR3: CASSLTGGEQFF
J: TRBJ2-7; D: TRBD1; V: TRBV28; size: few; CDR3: CASSATGVYEQYF
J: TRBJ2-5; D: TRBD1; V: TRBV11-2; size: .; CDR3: CASSRGTGRGETQYF
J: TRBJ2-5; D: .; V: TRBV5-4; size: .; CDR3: CASSRYSQRGETQYF
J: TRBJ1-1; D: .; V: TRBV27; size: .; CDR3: CASSLRLTQGNTEAFF
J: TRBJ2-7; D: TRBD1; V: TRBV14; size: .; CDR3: CASSQEGTGFYEQYF
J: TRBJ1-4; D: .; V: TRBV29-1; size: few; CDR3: CSVGGANEKLFF
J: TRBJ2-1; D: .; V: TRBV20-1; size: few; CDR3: CSAPGSNEQFF
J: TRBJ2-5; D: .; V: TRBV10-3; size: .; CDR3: CAISDPTGPETQYF
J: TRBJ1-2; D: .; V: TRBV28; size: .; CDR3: CASSVLRDGYTF
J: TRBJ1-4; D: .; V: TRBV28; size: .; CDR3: CASSARGNEKLFF
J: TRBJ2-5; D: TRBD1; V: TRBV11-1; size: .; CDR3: CASSSDRGGTQYF
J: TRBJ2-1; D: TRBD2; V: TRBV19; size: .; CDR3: CASSPTGTSGIIEQFF
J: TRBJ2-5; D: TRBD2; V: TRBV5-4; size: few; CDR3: CASSLGLAGGVGETQYF
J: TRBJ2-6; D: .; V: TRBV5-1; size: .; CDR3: CASSPLAGQSSGANVLTF
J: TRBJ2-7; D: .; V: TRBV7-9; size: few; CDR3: CASSPWTRGGYEQYF
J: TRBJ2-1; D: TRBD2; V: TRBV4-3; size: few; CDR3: CASSQAPGLAGGGGLYNEQFF
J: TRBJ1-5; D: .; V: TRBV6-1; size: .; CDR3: CASSELGGKGNQPQHF
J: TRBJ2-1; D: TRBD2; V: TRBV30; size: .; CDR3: CAWRGLAGYNEQFF
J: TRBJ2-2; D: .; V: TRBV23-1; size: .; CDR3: CASSQLGHKNTGELFF
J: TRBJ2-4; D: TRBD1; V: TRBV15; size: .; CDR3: CATSRGTGVAKNIQYF
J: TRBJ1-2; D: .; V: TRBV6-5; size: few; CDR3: CASSYTGVGYTF
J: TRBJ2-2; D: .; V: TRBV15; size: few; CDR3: CATSRGAATNTGELFF
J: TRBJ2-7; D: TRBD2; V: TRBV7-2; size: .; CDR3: CASSFGASGATSSYEQYF
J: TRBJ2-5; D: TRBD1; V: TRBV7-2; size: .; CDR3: CASSPRGGGTQYF
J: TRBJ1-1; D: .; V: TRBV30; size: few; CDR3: CAWGRAGEAFF
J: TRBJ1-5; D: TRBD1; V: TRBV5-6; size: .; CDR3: CASSKGTGTDQPQHF
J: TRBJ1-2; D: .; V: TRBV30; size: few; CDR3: CAWIRGSGSEGYTF
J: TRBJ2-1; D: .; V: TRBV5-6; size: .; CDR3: CASSFLGSRLRDNEQFF
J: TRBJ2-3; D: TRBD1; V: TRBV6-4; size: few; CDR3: CASSDGTGEDTQYF
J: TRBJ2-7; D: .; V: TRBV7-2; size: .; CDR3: CASSFRGRRYEQYF
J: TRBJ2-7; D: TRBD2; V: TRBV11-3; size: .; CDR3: CASSLVGSIAGATYEQYF
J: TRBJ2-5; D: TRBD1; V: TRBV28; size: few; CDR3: CASWKGDRAQETQYF
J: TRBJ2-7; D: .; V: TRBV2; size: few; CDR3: CASSQQGYEQYF
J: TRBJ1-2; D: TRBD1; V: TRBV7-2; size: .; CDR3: CASRTGQPGGGYTF
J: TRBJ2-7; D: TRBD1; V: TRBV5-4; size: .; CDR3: CASSRDHGQGYHEQYF
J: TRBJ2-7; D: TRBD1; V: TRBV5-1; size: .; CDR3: CASSLGDRDNEQYF
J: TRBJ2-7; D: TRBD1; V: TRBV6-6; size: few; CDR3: CASASPGQSYEQYF
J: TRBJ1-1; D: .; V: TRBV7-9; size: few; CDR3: CASSGGVMIEAFF
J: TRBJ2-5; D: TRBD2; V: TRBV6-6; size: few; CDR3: CASRERGLQETQYF
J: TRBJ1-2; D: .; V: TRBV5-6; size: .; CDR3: CASSLGTANYGYTF
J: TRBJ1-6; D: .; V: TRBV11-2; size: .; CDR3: CASSPEAPTPLHF
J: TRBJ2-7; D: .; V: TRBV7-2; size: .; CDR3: CASSLVPGGLYEQYF
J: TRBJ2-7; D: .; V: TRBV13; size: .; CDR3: CASSLSSRAYEQYF